Each of the 2 T cell receptor beta chains below was sequenced from the same sample in a study of OX40 agonist ivuxolimab in advanced cancers. Profiled with immunoSEQ multiplex PCR; TCRdb holds only in-frame clones, not every one. The data hold almost 85,000 clones, with roughly 89% observed a single time. Sequenced material: CD4+ or CD8+ T cells sorted from blood, taken in a trial of the OX40 agonist ivuxolimab. The receptors were gathered from an adult with an advanced solid tumor such as melanoma, head and neck, liver or kidney cancer.

The chain uses TRBV6-4 and TRBJ2-1; D remains unclear. Looked up from germline, CDR1 is MRHNA and CDR2 is SNTAGT. Trimming shortened V by 5 bases and J by 6 bases, and 11 bases separated the two germline ends. This CDR3 contains 13 residues. The DNA of the CDR3 is TGTGCCAGCAGTCCCACGTCGATCAATGAGCAGTTCTTC. Translation gives CASSPTSINEQFF.

This sequence joins TRBV10-1 and TRBJ2-3; 8 nucleotides agree with TRBD2. V shed 5 bases and J 3 bases; nucleotides not matched to a gene: 13. Germline values: CDR1 WNHNN, CDR2 SYGVQD (reference sequence). The CDR3 spans 17 residues. The CDR3 coding sequence is TGCGCCAGCAGTCCGCATGGACCGGGGGGGAAGACAGATACGCAGTATTTT. Translation gives CASSPHGPGGKTDTQYF.